Listed below are T cell receptor beta chains from one sample, sequenced in a study of T cells in tuberculosis. Clones were sequenced by immunoSEQ multiplex PCR, and TCRdb holds only the in-frame ones, with some missing. The profile shows about 54,000 clones, roughly 87% of them singletons. The sample was CD1b-GMM tetramer-negative cells sorted from PBMCs. The origin of the receptors is an adult woman with latent tuberculosis. Both conserved end residues are part of each CDR3. A D gene is named only where the DNA matches it firmly. Rows give clone size only sometimes, using once, few, many, or a class for an expanded clone.

v_gene	d_gene	j_gene	abundance	CDR3aa	CDR3nt
TRBV7-9	TRBD1	TRBJ1-1	NA	CASRDRLSPEAFF	TGTGCCAGTAGGGACAGGCTGAGCCCTGAAGCTTTCTTT
TRBV27	NA	TRBJ2-1	NA	CASSPPGVLYNEQFF	TGTGCCAGCAGTCCCCCGGGGGTTCTCTACAATGAGCAGTTCTTC
TRBV7-2	NA	TRBJ2-5	NA	CASSPSLGHYETQYF	TGTGCCAGCAGCCCTTCCCTGGGCCATTACGAGACCCAGTACTTC
TRBV11-3	NA	TRBJ2-3	NA	CASSYLVGGIRADTQYF	TGTGCCAGCAGCTATCTCGTTGGAGGGATCAGGGCAGATACGCAGTATTTT
TRBV19	NA	TRBJ1-2	NA	CASSFTGPRYGYTF	TGTGCCAGTAGTTTTACGGGTCCCCGCTATGGCTACACCTTC
TRBV19	NA	TRBJ2-7	NA	CASSGTTGGYEQYF	TGTGCCAGTAGTGGGACGACAGGTGGCTACGAGCAGTACTTC
TRBV4-1	NA	TRBJ2-1	NA	CASSQYGYNEQFF	TGCGCCAGCAGCCAATACGGTTACAATGAGCAGTTCTTC
TRBV5-6	TRBD1	TRBJ2-7	NA	CASSVWDRVYEQYF	TGTGCCAGCAGCGTCTGGGACAGGGTCTACGAGCAGTACTTC
TRBV7-3	TRBD1	TRBJ2-7	NA	CASSLESGGPYEQYF	TGTGCCAGCAGCTTAGAATCAGGGGGCCCCTACGAGCAGTACTTC
TRBV5-3	NA	TRBJ2-3	NA	CARSLSGRTGTDTQYF	TGTGCCAGAAGCCTTTCCGGTAGAACTGGCACAGATACGCAGTATTTT
TRBV11-2	NA	TRBJ1-1	NA	CASSLDAADTEAFF	TGTGCCAGCAGCTTAGATGCGGCAGACACTGAAGCTTTCTTT
TRBV6-5	NA	TRBJ1-1	NA	CASSYTAGLNTEAFF	TGTGCCAGCAGTTATACGGCCGGGTTGAACACTGAAGCTTTCTTT
TRBV7-9	TRBD1	TRBJ1-2	NA	CASSLEYGTGGASDGYTF	TGTGCCAGCAGCTTAGAATATGGGACAGGGGGCGCCTCAGATGGCTACACCTTC
TRBV6-5	TRBD2	TRBJ2-1	NA	CASFREAYNEQFF	TGTGCCAGCTTCCGGGAGGCCTACAATGAGCAGTTCTTC
TRBV4-2	TRBD2	TRBJ2-7	NA	CASSQEGLSGGTYEQYF	TGTGCCAGCAGCCAAGAAGGCCTTAGCGGGGGAACGTACGAGCAGTACTTC
TRBV5-6	NA	TRBJ1-1	once	CASSLATPGEAFF	TGTGCCAGCAGCTTGGCTACGCCAGGTGAAGCTTTCTTT
TRBV7-9	TRBD1	TRBJ1-2	NA	CASSLWDRGRRDYGYTF	TGTGCCAGCAGCCTCTGGGACAGGGGACGAAGGGACTATGGCTACACCTTC
TRBV4-1	NA	TRBJ2-4	NA	CASSQERGIAKNIQYF	TGCGCCAGCAGCCAAGAACGGGGAATAGCCAAAAACATTCAGTACTTC
TRBV7-6	TRBD2	TRBJ2-3	NA	CASSYSSGEGTDTQYF	TGTGCCAGCAGCTACTCTAGCGGGGAAGGCACAGATACGCAGTATTTT
TRBV4-3	TRBD2	TRBJ2-2	few	CASSQVRGGKNTGELFF	TGCGCCAGCAGCCAAGTTAGGGGAGGGAAGAACACCGGGGAGCTGTTTTTT
TRBV19	TRBD2	TRBJ2-3	NA	CASSPGTSGVGTDTQYF	TGTGCCAGTAGTCCCGGGACTAGCGGAGTGGGAACAGATACGCAGTATTTT
TRBV18	NA	TRBJ2-1	NA	CASSLRSGTLENEQFF	TGTGCCAGCTCTTTACGCTCGGGGACTTTGGAGAATGAGCAGTTCTTC
TRBV7-6	TRBD1	TRBJ1-4	NA	CASSLEQGAFNEKLFF	TGTGCCAGCAGCTTAGAACAGGGGGCCTTTAATGAAAAACTGTTTTTT
TRBV5-1	TRBD1	TRBJ1-2	NA	CASGLDRGYGYTF	TGCGCCTCGGGACTAGACAGGGGGTATGGCTACACCTTC
TRBV7-2	TRBD1	TRBJ1-2	NA	CASSPQGAQGYTF	TGTGCCAGCAGCCCACAGGGGGCTCAAGGCTACACCTTC
TRBV28	NA	TRBJ2-3	NA	CASSFSARETTDTQYF	TGTGCCAGCAGTTTTTCGGCTCGGGAAACGACAGATACGCAGTATTTT
TRBV29-1	TRBD1	TRBJ1-1	NA	CSVEGGDSPFAEAFF	TGCAGCGTTGAAGGAGGGGACAGCCCCTTTGCTGAAGCTTTCTTT
TRBV4-2	TRBD2	TRBJ2-1	NA	CASRAPDPGLGYNEQFF	TGTGCCAGCAGAGCTCCCGACCCGGGACTAGGGTACAATGAGCAGTTCTTC
TRBV4-3	TRBD1	TRBJ2-2	NA	CASSARDRVTGELFF	TGCGCCAGCAGCGCCCGGGACAGGGTAACCGGGGAGCTGTTTTTT
TRBV4-3	NA	TRBJ2-7	NA	CASSQEGWGGRYEQYF	TGCGCCAGCAGCCAAGAAGGGTGGGGGGGCCGCTACGAGCAGTACTTC
TRBV2	NA	TRBJ2-5	NA	CASSDWGLVKETQYF	TGTGCCAGCAGTGATTGGGGGCTGGTAAAAGAGACCCAGTACTTC
TRBV5-1	TRBD2	TRBJ2-3	NA	CASSFTAGAQYF	TGCGCCAGCAGCTTTACGGCGGGAGCGCAGTATTTT
TRBV27	NA	TRBJ2-7	NA	CASSYGGTSYEQYF	TGTGCCAGCTCCTATGGGGGCACCAGCTACGAGCAGTACTTC
TRBV4-1	NA	TRBJ1-2	NA	CASSQELTWQANYGYTF	TGCGCCAGCAGCCAAGAATTGACGTGGCAGGCTAACTATGGCTACACCTTC
TRBV5-4	NA	TRBJ2-5	NA	CASSSQGRNQETQYF	TGTGCCAGCAGCAGCCAGGGTAGAAACCAAGAGACCCAGTACTTC
TRBV6-5	NA	TRBJ1-1	NA	CASSYGRAIPEAFF	TGTGCCAGCAGTTACGGCAGGGCGATCCCTGAAGCTTTCTTT
TRBV19	NA	TRBJ1-2	few	CASRDSYGYTF	TGTGCCAGTAGGGACTCCTATGGCTACACCTTC
TRBV4-1	TRBD1	TRBJ1-2	NA	CASSQEWDRTYGYTF	TGCGCCAGCAGCCAAGAATGGGACAGGACCTATGGCTACACCTTC
TRBV9	NA	TRBJ2-1	few	CASSEGNEQFF	TGTGCCAGCAGCGAGGGGAATGAGCAGTTCTTC
TRBV30	NA	TRBJ1-6	NA	CAWSHRARDNSPLHF	TGTGCCTGGAGCCACAGGGCTCGTGATAATTCACCCCTCCACTTT
TRBV27	TRBD1	TRBJ2-6	NA	CASSLLGQLFF	TGTGCCAGCAGTTTACTGGGACAGCTGTTTTTC
TRBV19	NA	TRBJ2-7	NA	CASSIASGDEQYF	TGTGCCAGTAGTATAGCATCAGGGGACGAGCAGTACTTC
TRBV4-1	NA	TRBJ2-1	NA	CASSPLSLSYNEQFF	TGCGCCAGCAGCCCGTTGAGCCTCTCCTACAATGAGCAGTTCTTC
TRBV7-2	NA	TRBJ2-3	NA	CASSLVYPGQGGDTQYF	TGTGCCAGCAGCTTAGTATACCCGGGACAAGGAGGAGATACGCAGTATTTT
TRBV9	TRBD2	TRBJ2-5	once	CASSVSSGGAQETQYF	TGTGCCAGCAGCGTATCCAGCGGGGGGGCCCAAGAGACCCAGTACTTC
TRBV7-2	NA	TRBJ1-2	NA	CASSLDVGGAGYTF	TGTGCCAGCAGCTTAGACGTGGGGGGAGCAGGCTACACCTTC
TRBV20-1	NA	TRBJ2-7	NA	CSARLSTEQYF	TGCAGTGCTAGATTATCGACAGAGCAGTACTTC
TRBV2	NA	TRBJ2-3	NA	CASLRLSTDTQYF	TGTGCCAGCTTGCGTTTAAGCACAGATACGCAGTATTTT